The present T cell receptor (beta chain) was sequenced within a study of cytomegalovirus exposure and HLA in healthy donors. 13 Jbeta primers and 60 Vbeta primers were used for the PCR. The assay was immunoSEQ multiplex PCR, and TCRdb's table has in-frame clones only and misses some. This table holds 70,000 to 95,000 clones, more than 80% found once. As regards this clone: The antigen is unknown.

Findings of the study overall: A missense variant in DCLRE1C was later tied to TCR beta V- and J-gene trimming. Earlier analysis yielded a pattern in which most TCR beta V segments were productive about 90% or about 30% of the time. It is likely that the observed cluster of highly shared sequence variants was a sequencing artifact. Using a false discovery rate of 0.05, a later analysis showed that 16,951 TCR beta sequences were associated with HLA alleles.

The sample taken for sequencing was PBMCs. The receptor comes from a woman aged 30 to 39 in good health and CMV-seronegative.

In nucleotides, the CDR3 is TGTGCCAGCAGCGTAGAGGGGGCGCCGGACACCATATATTTT. Amino acid sequence: CASSVEGAPDTIYF. The V call is TRBV9, the J call TRBJ1-3, with 7 bases identical to TRBD1. V was pared by 0 bases and J by 8 bases, with 5 bases of the junction left unmatched. CDR1 SGDLS and CDR2 YYNGEE come from the germline V gene. The CDR3 totals 14 residues.